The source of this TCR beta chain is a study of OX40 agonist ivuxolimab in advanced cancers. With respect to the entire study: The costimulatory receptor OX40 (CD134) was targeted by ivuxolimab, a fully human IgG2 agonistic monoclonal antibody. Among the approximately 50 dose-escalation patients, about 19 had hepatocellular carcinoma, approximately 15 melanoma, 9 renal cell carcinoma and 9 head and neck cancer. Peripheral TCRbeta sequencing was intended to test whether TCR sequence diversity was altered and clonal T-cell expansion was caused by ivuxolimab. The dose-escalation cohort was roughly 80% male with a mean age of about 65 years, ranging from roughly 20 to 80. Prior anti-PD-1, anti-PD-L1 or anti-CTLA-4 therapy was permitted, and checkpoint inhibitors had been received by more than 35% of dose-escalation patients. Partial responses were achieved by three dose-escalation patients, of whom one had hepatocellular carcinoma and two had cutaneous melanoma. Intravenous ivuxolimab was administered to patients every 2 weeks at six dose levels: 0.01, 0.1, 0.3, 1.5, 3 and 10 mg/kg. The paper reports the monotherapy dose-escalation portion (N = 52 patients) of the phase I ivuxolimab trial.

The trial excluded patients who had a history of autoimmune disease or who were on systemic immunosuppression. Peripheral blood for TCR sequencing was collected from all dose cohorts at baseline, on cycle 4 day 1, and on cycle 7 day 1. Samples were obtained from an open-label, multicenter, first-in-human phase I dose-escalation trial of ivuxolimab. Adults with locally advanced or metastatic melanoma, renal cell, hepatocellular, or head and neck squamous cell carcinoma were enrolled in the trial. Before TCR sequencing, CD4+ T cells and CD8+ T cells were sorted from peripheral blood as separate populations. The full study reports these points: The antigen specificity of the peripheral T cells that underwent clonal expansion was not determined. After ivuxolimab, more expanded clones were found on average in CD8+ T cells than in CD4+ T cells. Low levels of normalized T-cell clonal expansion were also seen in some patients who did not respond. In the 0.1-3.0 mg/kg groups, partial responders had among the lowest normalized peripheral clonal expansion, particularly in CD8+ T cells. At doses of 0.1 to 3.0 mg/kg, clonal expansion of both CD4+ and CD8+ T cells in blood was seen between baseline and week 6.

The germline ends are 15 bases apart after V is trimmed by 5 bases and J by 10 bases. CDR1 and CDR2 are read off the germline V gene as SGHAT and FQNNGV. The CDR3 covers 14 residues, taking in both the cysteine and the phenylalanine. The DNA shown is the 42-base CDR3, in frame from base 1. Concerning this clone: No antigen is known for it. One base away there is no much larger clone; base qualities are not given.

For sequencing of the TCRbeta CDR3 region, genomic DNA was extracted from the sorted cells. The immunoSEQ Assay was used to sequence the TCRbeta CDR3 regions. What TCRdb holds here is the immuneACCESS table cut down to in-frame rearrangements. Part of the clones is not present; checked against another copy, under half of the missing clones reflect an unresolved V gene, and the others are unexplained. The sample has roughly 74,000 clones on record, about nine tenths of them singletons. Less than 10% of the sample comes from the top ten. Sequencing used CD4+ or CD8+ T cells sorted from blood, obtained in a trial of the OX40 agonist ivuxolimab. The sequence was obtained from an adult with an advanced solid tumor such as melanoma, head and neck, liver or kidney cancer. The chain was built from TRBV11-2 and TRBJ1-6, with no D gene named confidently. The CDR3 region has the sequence CASSRTPIGSPLHF. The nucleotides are TGTGCCAGCAGCCGTACCCCAATTGGCTCACCCCTCCACTTT.